This TCR beta chain is drawn from a study of T cells in Graves' hyperthyroidism and ophthalmopathy. V shed 5 bases, J shed 5 bases, and the junction held 5 bases outside the gene matches. The CDR3 consists of 15 residues. The germline V gene has CDR1 SGHAT and CDR2 FQDESV (reference sequence). Amplification of TCR beta CDR3 regions was performed using RNA transcripts as template. Researchers ran a first-round RT-PCR on the TCR CDR3 using the HTBI primer set. TCRdb passed the multiplex PCR reads through MiXCR, listing each CDR3 protein once. The sample holds roughly 500,000 distinct CDR3 sequences, 46% seen once. Regarding the study as a whole: A model using 13 V-J features told ophthalmopathy apart from stable hyperthyroidism. A median 6.5 months before onset, the model predicted ophthalmopathy. The blood repertoire included most of the expanded thyroid clonotypes above 0.001.

With respect to this clonotype: Its antigen remains unidentified.

The V call is TRBV11-1, the J call TRBJ2-2, with TRBD1 matching 10 bases. This clonotype originated in an adult woman with Graves' disease, either hyperthyroidism or ophthalmopathy (not recorded which). The sequenced material came from peripheral blood or thyroid tissue (not recorded which). CDR3 in amino acids: CASSHRTGGTGELFF. The CDR3 DNA is TGTGCCAGCAGCCACCGGACAGGGGGGACCGGGGAGCTGTTTTTT.